A single sample gave rise to the 11 T cell receptor beta chains below, sequenced in a study of pediatric ulcerative colitis. Data came from immunoSEQ multiplex PCR; TCRdb stores just in-frame clones and leaves some out. The sample yields about 64,000 clones, about 80% seen once. Input material: blood. The source of these receptors is a boy between 10 and 17 years old with moderate ulcerative colitis.

This sequence joins TRBV5-4 and TRBJ2-7; 10 bases match TRBD1. V lost 4 bases and J lost 2; bases outside the gene matches: 6. Germline-derived CDR1 and CDR2 are SGHNT and YYREEE (reference sequence). The CDR3 extends over 15 amino acids. The DNA for the CDR3 is TGTGCCAGCAGCCACGGACAGGGGGGGGCCTACGAGCAGTACTTC. Protein: CASSHGQGGAYEQYF.

On this clone itself: Compared with germline, one end of the junction differs, possibly owing to a read error. The chain carries TRBV7-9 and TRBJ2-7; D is ambiguous. This CDR3 has 13 amino acids. The germline V gene has CDR1 SEHNR and CDR2 FQNEAQ (reference sequence). The chain's CDR3 is CASSFKGSYGQYF. CDR3 DNA sequence: TGTGCCAGCAGCTTCAAGGGATCCTACGGGCAGTACTTC.

This clone is a singleton in its sample. The chain couples TRBV7-3 to TRBJ2-3, with unresolved D. The CDR3 contains 17 residues. CDR1 and CDR2 (germline): SGHTA, FQGTGA. The germline V and J ends were trimmed by 1 base and 5 bases, with 19 bases remaining between them. The DNA of the CDR3 is TGTGCCAGCAGCTTAAATACTGGCGTCCCGTCCCGAGATACGCAGTATTTT. Translation: CASSLNTGVPSRDTQYF.

The chain is built from TRBV11-2 and TRBJ1-1; no clear D. The V and J ends lost 5 bases and 6 bases respectively, with 16 bases between them. Germline CDR1 and CDR2: SGHAT and FQNNGV. The CDR3 consists of 14 residues. CDR3 loop: CASSPGTAGPEAFF. In DNA, the CDR3 is TGTGCCAGCAGCCCCGGCACGGCCGGCCCTGAAGCTTTCTTT.

J is TRBJ1-4 and V is TRBV4-1; D unclear. CDR1 is MGHRA, CDR2 YSYEKL, per germline. The CDR3 loop spans 14 amino acids. V shed 4 bases and J shed 8 bases, with 14 bases lying between them. The CDR3 is CASSLGSLGEKLFF. CDR3 DNA: TGCGCCAGCAGCCTCGGGTCTTTAGGGGAAAAACTGTTTTTT.

This chain joins TRBV14 and TRBJ2-1; D not certain. The germline gives CDR1 SGHDN, CDR2 FVKESK. Trimming stripped 5 bases from V and 6 bases from J, with 14 bases between. The CDR3 loop spans 14 amino acids. The CDR3 coding sequence is TGTGCCAGCAGCGAAGGGATTTTGATCAATGAGCAGTTCTTC. This sequence encodes CASSEGILINEQFF. Full variable domain (outside the CDR3, taken from reference TRBV14 and TRBJ2-1): EAGVTQFPSHSVIEKGQTVTLRCDPISGHDNLYWYRRVMGKEIKFLLHFVKESKQDESGMPNNRFLAERTGGTYSTLKVQPAELEDSGVYFCASSEGILINEQFFGPGTRLTVL.

The V gene is TRBV30, the J gene TRBJ2-7, with D tentatively TRBD2 (5 bases). From germline, CDR1 is GTSNPN and CDR2 SVGIG (reference sequence). The CDR3 covers 11 residues. The ends were cut back, 8 bases at V and 6 bases at J, with 14 bases in the middle. The CDR3 reads CATDRGSEQYF. In DNA, the CDR3 is TGTGCCACCGACCGGGGTTCCGAGCAGTACTTC.

This chain uses TRBV18 with TRBJ2-2; D may correspond to TRBD1 or TRBD2 (5 bases each). The V end was cut by 1 base, the J end by 3 bases, with 6 bases between. The CDR3 spans 14 residues. The germline V gene encodes CDR1 KGHSH and CDR2 LQKENI. Here the CDR3 DNA reads TGTGCCAGCTCACCACTGGGGGACACCGGGGAGCTGTTTTTT. Amino acid sequence: CASSPLGDTGELFF.

This chain links TRBV10-3 with TRBJ2-7, with D perhaps matching TRBD1 or TRBD2 (5 bases each). Germline V gene data show CDR1 as ENHRY and CDR2 as SYGVKD. V gave up 0 bases and J gave up 8 bases, with 14 bases separating them. The CDR3 spans 14 residues. The CDR3 nucleotides read TGTGCCATCAGTGAGTCGGGACGCGGCTTCCAGCAGTACTTC. Encoded protein: CAISESGRGFQQYF.

This chain connects TRBV25-1 to TRBJ2-1; D call uncertain. CDR1 MGHDK and CDR2 SYGVNS come from the germline V gene. The CDR3 runs to 16 residues. Deletions cut 5 bases from V and 4 bases from J, with 18 bases between. Here the CDR3 reads CASSYVGGRVYNEQFF. In nucleotides, the CDR3 is TGTGCCAGCAGTTACGTGGGCGGCCGAGTGTACAATGAGCAGTTCTTC. The variable domain in full, completed from reference TRBV25-1 and TRBJ2-1, reads EADIYQTPRYLVIGTGKKITLECSQTMGHDKMYWYQQDPGMELHLIHYSYGVNSTEKGDLSSESTVSRIRTEHFPLTLESARPSHTSQYLCASSYVGGRVYNEQFFGPGTRLTVL.

This clone has a single count. The CDR3: CASSLEWGSWGEQYF. CDR3 in DNA: TGTGCCAGCAGCTTAGAGTGGGGATCGTGGGGCGAGCAGTACTTC. This rearrangement joins TRBV7-2 to TRBJ2-7; D gene ambiguous. Germline CDR1 SGHTA, CDR2 FQGNSA. V lost 1 base, J lost 6 bases, and 16 bases lay in between. The CDR3 length is 15 residues.